A selection of T cell receptor beta chains follows, all from one sample in a study of blood T cell repertoires in COVID-19. Assay used: immunoSEQ multiplex PCR; TCRdb lists only in-frame clones, some missing. The table has under 50,000 clones, around 82% seen once. Source material: peripheral blood. The receptors shown here come from a man aged 40-49 years with acute or convalescent COVID-19. CDR3s include the opening cysteine and the closing phenylalanine or tryptophan. A D gene is named only where the DNA matches it firmly. Rows may omit the clone size; those that give it use once, few, many or a size class.

d_call	v_call	j_call	clone_size	cdr3_nt	cdr3_aa
-	TRBV5-1	TRBJ1-6	-	TGCGCCAGCAGCTACCCGGGGTCCAATTCACCCCTCCACTTT	CASSYPGSNSPLHF
-	TRBV12-5	TRBJ1-1	-	TGTGCTAGTGGTTTGGAGGGGTCAGGGGCTTTCTTT	CASGLEGSGAFF
TRBD1	TRBV30	TRBJ1-6	-	TGTGCCTGGAGTGTACTAGACAGGGGCGTAAGTTCACCCCTCCACTTT	CAWSVLDRGVSSPLHF
-	TRBV5-4	TRBJ2-7	-	TGTGCCAGCAGCTTGAGAAGTCAGGGGCTAACCTACGAGCAGTACTTC	CASSLRSQGLTYEQYF
TRBD1	TRBV2	TRBJ1-2	-	TGTGCCAGCAAGGTCGGACAGGGGACCTATGGCTACACCTTC	CASKVGQGTYGYTF
-	TRBV30	TRBJ1-1	-	TGTGCCTGGAGACAGGGTTACACTGAAGCTTTCTTT	CAWRQGYTEAFF
-	TRBV10-3	TRBJ2-7	-	TGTGCCATCAGTGATCAGGGGTCCCACGAGCAGTACTTC	CAISDQGSHEQYF
TRBD1	TRBV30	TRBJ1-2	-	TGTGCCGCCAGAAAGACAGGGGGCAGTGGTGGCTACACCTTC	CAARKTGGSGGYTF
-	TRBV30	TRBJ1-3	-	TGTGCCTGGAGTGTATATAGGTCAGGTAACTCTGGAAACACCATATATTTT	CAWSVYRSGNSGNTIYF
TRBD1	TRBV18	TRBJ2-3	-	TGTGCCAGCTCACCCACAGGGGGCGCGACAGATACGCAGTATTTT	CASSPTGGATDTQYF
-	TRBV7-8	TRBJ1-1	few	TGTGCCAGCAGCGCCCGGGACAAGAACACTGAAGCTTTCTTT	CASSARDKNTEAFF
-	TRBV29-1	TRBJ2-7	-	TGCAGCGTTGAAGATCAATCGGCTTACAGGCAGTACTTC	CSVEDQSAYRQYF
-	TRBV9	TRBJ2-7	large	TGTGCCAGCAGCGTAGCGGAGCGGATACCCTCCTACGAGCAGTACTTC	CASSVAERIPSYEQYF
-	TRBV25-1	TRBJ1-1	-	TGTGCCAGCAGTGAAATATCGACAGGAACTGATGAAGCTTTCTTT	CASSEISTGTDEAFF
-	TRBV24-1	TRBJ2-2	-	TGTGCCACCAGTGATTTCGGGTCCACAGGGTACCCCGGGGAGCTGTTTTTT	CATSDFGSTGYPGELFF
-	TRBV19	TRBJ1-3	-	TGTGCCAGTAGTTTCACTGCCTCTGGAAACACCATATATTTT	CASSFTASGNTIYF
TRBD2	TRBV9	TRBJ2-1	-	TGTGCCAGCAGCGTAGGAGCGGGGGCGTACAATGAGCAGTTCTTC	CASSVGAGAYNEQFF
-	TRBV6-5	TRBJ1-5	-	TGTGCCAGCGGCCGGGGAAGCAATCAGCCCCAGCATTTT	CASGRGSNQPQHF
-	TRBV9	TRBJ1-1	-	TGTGCCAGCAGCGAACAGGGGAACACTGAAGCTTTCTTT	CASSEQGNTEAFF
-	TRBV11-2	TRBJ2-2	-	TGTGCCATCCCCAAGGGAAAGGGGTGGGGGGCGAACACCGGGGAGCTGTTTTTT	CAIPKGKGWGANTGELFF
-	TRBV29-1	TRBJ2-1	-	TGCAGCGTTGAAGCCGGGAGATCCTACAATGAGCAGTTCTTC	CSVEAGRSYNEQFF
-	TRBV3-1/TRBV3-2	TRBJ1-2	few	TGTGCCAGCAGCCAAGTCACAACAGGTTCTCATGGCTACACCTTC	CASSQVTTGSHGYTF
TRBD2	TRBV15	TRBJ2-3	-	TGTGCCACCAGCAGAAAATACATTGAGGCGGGGGGCCCGAAGAGCACAGATACGCAGTATTTT	CATSRKYIEAGGPKSTDTQYF
TRBD1	TRBV23-1	TRBJ1-5	-	TGCGCCAGCAGTCAATCTTATACCCCCCTTAACAGGGGTAAACCCCGCCAGCCCCAGCATTTT	CASSQSYTPLNRGKPRQPQHF
-	TRBV6-5	TRBJ2-3	-	TGTGCCAGCAGTTACGGTAACAGGGAAGATACGCAGTATTTT	CASSYGNREDTQYF